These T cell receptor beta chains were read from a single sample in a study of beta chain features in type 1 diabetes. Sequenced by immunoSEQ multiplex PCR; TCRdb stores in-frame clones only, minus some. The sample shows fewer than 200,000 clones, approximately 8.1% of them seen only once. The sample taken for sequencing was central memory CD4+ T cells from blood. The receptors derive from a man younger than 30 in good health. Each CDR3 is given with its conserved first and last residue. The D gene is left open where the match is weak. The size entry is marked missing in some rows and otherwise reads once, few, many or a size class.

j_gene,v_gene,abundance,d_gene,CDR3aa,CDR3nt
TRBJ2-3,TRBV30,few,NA,CAWSTGISRDTQYF,TGTGCCTGGAGTACAGGGATTAGCCGAGATACGCAGTATTTT
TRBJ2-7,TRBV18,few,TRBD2,CASSPGLADYEQYF,TGTGCCAGCTCACCAGGACTAGCGGACTACGAGCAGTACTTC
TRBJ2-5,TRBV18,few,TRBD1,CASCWDRAETQYF,TGTGCCAGCTGCTGGGACAGGGCAGAGACCCAGTACTTC
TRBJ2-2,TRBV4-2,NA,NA,CASSQDPDARTGELFF,TGTGCCAGCAGCCAAGATCCAGACGCCAGGACCGGGGAGCTGTTTTTT
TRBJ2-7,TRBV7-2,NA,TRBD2,CASSLLASGRYEQYF,TGTGCCAGCAGCTTATTGGCTAGCGGGAGATACGAGCAGTACTTC
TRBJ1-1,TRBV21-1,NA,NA,CASSRGTGYFANTEAFF,TGTGCCAGCAGCAGGGGGACAGGGTATTTTGCGAACACTGAAGCTTTCTTT
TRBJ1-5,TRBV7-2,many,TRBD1,CASSFQTGAVGGNQPQHF,TGTGCCAGCAGCTTCCAGACAGGGGCGGTTGGAGGCAATCAGCCCCAGCATTTT
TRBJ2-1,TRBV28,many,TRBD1,CASSTPTGAGEQFF,TGTGCCAGCAGTACCCCTACAGGGGCGGGTGAGCAGTTCTTC
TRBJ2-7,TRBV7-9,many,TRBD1,CASSKTGAGAYEQYF,TGTGCCAGCAGCAAAACAGGGGCAGGAGCCTACGAGCAGTACTTC
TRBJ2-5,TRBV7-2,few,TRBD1,CASSLRTGTGETQYF,TGTGCCAGCAGCCTCAGGACAGGGACAGGAGAGACCCAGTACTTC
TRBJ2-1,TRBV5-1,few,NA,CASSPLGRDSAHNEQFF,TGCGCCAGCAGCCCCCTCGGACGGGACTCAGCGCACAATGAGCAGTTCTTC
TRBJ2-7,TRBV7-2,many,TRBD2,CASSLQLAGRSEQYF,TGTGCCAGCAGCTTACAGCTAGCGGGACGTAGCGAGCAGTACTTC
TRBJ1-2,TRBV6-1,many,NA,CASSEAGGGGYGYTF,TGTGCCAGCAGTGAAGCTGGGGGAGGCGGCTACGGCTACACCTTC
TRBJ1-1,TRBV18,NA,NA,CASSLKNGEREAFF,TGTGCCAGCTCACTAAAAAACGGGGAAAGGGAAGCTTTCTTT
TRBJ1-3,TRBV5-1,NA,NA,CASSLAGGVGNTIYF,TGCGCCAGCAGCTTGGCCGGGGGTGTCGGAAACACCATATATTTT
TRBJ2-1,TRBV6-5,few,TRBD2,CASSSLLAGVEQFF,TGTGCCAGCAGTTCCTTACTAGCGGGGGTTGAGCAGTTCTTC
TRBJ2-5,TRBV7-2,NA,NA,CASSFLQETQYF,TGTGCCAGCAGCTTCCTTCAAGAGACCCAGTACTTC
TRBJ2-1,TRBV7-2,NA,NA,CASSLDGGGYNEQFF,TGTGCCAGCAGCTTAGATGGAGGTGGCTACAATGAGCAGTTCTTC
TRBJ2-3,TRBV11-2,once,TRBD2,CASTPGGGTDTDTQYF,TGTGCCAGCACCCCCGGCGGGGGGACGGACACAGATACGCAGTATTTT
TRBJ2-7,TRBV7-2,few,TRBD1,CASSSRTGHEQYF,TGTGCCAGCAGCTCGAGGACAGGGCACGAGCAGTACTTC
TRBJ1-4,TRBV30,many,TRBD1,CAWNPEGASELFF,TGTGCCTGGAACCCGGAGGGGGCGAGCGAACTGTTTTTT
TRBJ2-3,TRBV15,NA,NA,CATSRETIRGDTQYF,TGTGCCACCAGCAGAGAAACCATCAGGGGAGATACGCAGTATTTT
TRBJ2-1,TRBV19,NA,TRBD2,CASTTSGTSYNEQFF,TGTGCCAGTACGACTAGCGGGACCTCCTACAATGAGCAGTTCTTC
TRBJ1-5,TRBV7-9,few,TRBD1,CASSRNRGGQPQHF,TGTGCCAGCAGCCGAAACAGGGGGGGTCAGCCCCAGCATTTT
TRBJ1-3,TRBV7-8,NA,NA,CASSLSSQGSSTIYF,TGTGCCAGCAGCTTGTCATCGCAGGGGAGTAGCACCATATATTTT
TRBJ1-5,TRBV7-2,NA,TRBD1,CASSSRQGRGLGSNQPQHF,TGTGCCAGCAGCTCTCGTCAGGGCAGGGGGCTGGGGAGCAATCAGCCCCAGCATTTT
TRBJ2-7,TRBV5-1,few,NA,CASSPTVRDEQYF,TGCGCCAGCAGCCCTACGGTCAGGGACGAGCAGTACTTC
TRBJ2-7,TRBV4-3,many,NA,CASSQGFQPSGEQYF,TGCGCCAGCAGCCAAGGGTTCCAACCCTCAGGCGAGCAGTACTTC
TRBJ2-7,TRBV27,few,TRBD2,CASSTAGGGAFEQYF,TGTGCCAGCAGTACAGCGGGCGGGGGGGCCTTCGAGCAGTACTTC
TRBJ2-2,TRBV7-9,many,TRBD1,CASSFQPTGKDTGELFF,TGTGCCAGCAGCTTCCAGCCGACAGGGAAGGACACCGGGGAGCTGTTTTTT
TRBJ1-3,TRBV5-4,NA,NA,CASSLGRTGNTIYF,TGTGCCAGCAGCTTGGGGAGGACTGGAAACACCATATATTTT
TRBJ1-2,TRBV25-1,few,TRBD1,CASSEFWTGRNGYTF,TGTGCCAGCAGTGAATTTTGGACAGGGCGAAATGGCTACACCTTC
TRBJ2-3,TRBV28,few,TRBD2,CASSLGRNTDTQYF,TGTGCCAGCAGCCTCGGGAGGAACACAGATACGCAGTATTTT
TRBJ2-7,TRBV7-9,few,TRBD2,CASSPRGGGYEQYF,TGTGCCAGCAGCCCCCGGGGGGGAGGGTACGAGCAGTACTTC
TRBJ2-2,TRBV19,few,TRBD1,CASSRDRGVGELFF,TGTGCCAGTAGTAGGGACAGGGGCGTCGGGGAGCTGTTTTTT